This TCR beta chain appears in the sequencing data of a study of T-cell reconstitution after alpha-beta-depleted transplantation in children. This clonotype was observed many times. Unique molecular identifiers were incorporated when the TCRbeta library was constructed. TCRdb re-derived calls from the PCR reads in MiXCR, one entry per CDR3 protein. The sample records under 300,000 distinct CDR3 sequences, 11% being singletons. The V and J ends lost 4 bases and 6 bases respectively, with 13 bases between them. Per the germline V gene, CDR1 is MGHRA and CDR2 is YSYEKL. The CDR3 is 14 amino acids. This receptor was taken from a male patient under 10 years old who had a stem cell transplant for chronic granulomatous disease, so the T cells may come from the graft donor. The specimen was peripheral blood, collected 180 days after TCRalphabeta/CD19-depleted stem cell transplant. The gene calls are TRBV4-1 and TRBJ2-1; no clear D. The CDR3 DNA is TGCGCCAGCAGCCCGGACGGCCGGCGCAATGAGCAGTTCTTC. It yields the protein CASSPDGRRNEQFF.